One and the same sample provided the 20 T cell receptor beta chains below, sequenced in a study of blood T cell repertoires in COVID-19. Data came from immunoSEQ multiplex PCR; TCRdb stores just in-frame clones and leaves some out. The sample yields some 95,000 clones, about nine tenths seen once. Source material: peripheral blood. The receptors here all came from a human donor with active COVID-19. The donor label of this sample is uncertain.

The chain employs TRBV6-5 and TRBJ1-3, with 7 bases identical to TRBD1. CDR1 is MNHEY and CDR2 is SVGAGI in the germline V gene. This CDR3 has 14 residues. Unmatched junction bases numbered 2, after V lost 2 bases and J lost 4 bases. CDR3 region: CASSYGTEGNTIYF. The CDR3 DNA reads as TGTGCCAGCAGTTACGGGACAGAGGGAAACACCATATATTTT.

This chain connects TRBV6-6 to TRBJ1-1; tentative D call: TRBD1 (6 bases). The germline gives CDR1 MNHNY, CDR2 SVGAGI (reference sequence). The CDR3 runs to 12 residues. V lost 4 bases and J lost 5, with 8 bases in between. The CDR3 sequence: CASSWGRTEAFF. The CDR3 DNA sequence: TGTGCCAGCAGTTGGGGGCGAACTGAAGCTTTCTTT.

This clone was detected once. The chain links TRBV28 to TRBJ1-1, with TRBD1 identical over 9 bases. Germline trimming cut 2 bases from V and 0 bases from J; bases unmatched to any gene: 10. CDR3 length: 18 residues. In germline, CDR1 is MDHEN, CDR2 SYDVKM. The CDR3 is CASSLEPYRGLMNTEAFF. The CDR3 DNA sequence: TGTGCCAGCAGTTTAGAGCCCTACAGGGGGCTTATGAACACTGAAGCTTTCTTT. Based on the CDR3 plus reference TRBV28 and TRBJ1-1, the full variable domain is DVKVTQSSRYLVKRTGEKVFLECVQDMDHENMFWYRQDPGLGLRLIYFSYDVKMKEKGDIPEGYSVSREKKERFSLILESASTNQTSMYLCASSLEPYRGLMNTEAFFGQGTRLTVV.

The chain has TRBV5-1 and TRBJ2-1, with 9 bases matching TRBD2. With 2 bases clipped from V and 5 bases from J, the junction kept 2 bases outside the gene matches. This CDR3 has 14 residues. CDR1 is SGHRS, CDR2 YFSETQ, per germline. CDR3 in amino acids: CASSFRLADNEQFF. The CDR3 bases are TGCGCCAGCAGCTTCAGACTAGCGGACAATGAGCAGTTCTTC.

The V and J genes are TRBV20-1 and TRBJ2-7; D may be TRBD2 (6 bases). V was pared by 3 bases and J by 4 bases, with 13 bases between. Per germline, CDR1 DFQATT and CDR2 SNEGSKA (reference sequence). The CDR3 extends over 13 amino acids. CDR3 residues: CSASGLARYEQYF. The CDR3 coding sequence is TGCAGTGCTAGTGGGCTAGCGCGGTACGAGCAGTACTTC.

The chain links TRBV7-2 to TRBJ2-7; TRBD1 agrees at 7 bases. V shed 4 bases, J shed 3 bases, and the junction held 9 bases outside the gene matches. The CDR3 totals 15 residues. The V gene's germline CDR1 is SGHTA and CDR2 FQGNSA. For the CDR3, the DNA is TGTGCCAGCAGCTCTAACCGGGACAGTGGCTACGAGCAGTACTTC. This translates into CASSSNRDSGYEQYF.

The CDR3 loop reads CASSITSEGAEAFF. The CDR3 DNA reads as TGTGCCAGTAGTATAACATCCGAGGGCGCTGAAGCTTTCTTT. The chain has TRBV19 and TRBJ1-1; no reliable D call. The CDR3 extends over 14 amino acids. CDR1 is LNHDA, CDR2 SQIVND, per germline (reference sequence). Trimming left V 2 bases short and J 6 bases short, with 13 bases between.

The chain employs TRBV5-1 and TRBJ2-4; D not certain. This CDR3 contains 14 residues. V lost 0 bases and J 3 bases, leaving 7 bases between the germline ends. Germline CDR1 SGHRS, CDR2 YFSETQ. The chain's CDR3 is CASSLAGIKNIQYF. CDR3 DNA: TGCGCCAGCAGCTTGGCAGGAATCAAAAACATTCAGTACTTC.

The rearrangement joins TRBV7-9 to TRBJ1-5; tentative D call: TRBD1 (6 bases). The CDR3 is made up of 13 amino acids. The V end was cut by 5 bases, the J end by 6 bases, with 11 bases between. CDR1 SEHNR and CDR2 FQNEAQ come from the germline V gene (reference sequence). CDR3 nucleotide sequence: TGTGCCAGCAGCGAACAGGGTGGTCAGCCCCAGCATTTT. It codes for CASSEQGGQPQHF.

V and J are TRBV5-6 and TRBJ2-4; D gene unclear. Germline-derived CDR1 and CDR2 are SGHDT and YYEEEE. V was clipped by 0 bases and J by 0 bases, with 10 bases between them. CDR3 length equals 16 residues. The CDR3 loop is CASSLAGFLAKNIQYF. The CDR3 nucleotides read TGTGCCAGCAGCTTGGCGGGTTTTCTAGCCAAAAACATTCAGTACTTC.

The V gene is TRBV6-6, the J gene TRBJ1-6, with D possibly TRBD1 on 5 matching bases. In germline, CDR1 is MNHNY, CDR2 SVGAGI (reference sequence). CDR3 length equals 15 residues. V gave up 0 bases and J gave up 8 bases, with 11 bases separating them. This chain's CDR3 is CASSYSGREDSPLHF. CDR3 nucleotides: TGTGCCAGCAGTTACTCGGGCAGGGAGGATTCACCCCTCCACTTT.

The CDR3 DNA reads TGCGCCAGCAGCCAAGGCCTTGGCAGGGTTGAGACCCAGTACTTC. Its protein is CASSQGLGRVETQYF. The J gene is TRBJ2-5, the V gene TRBV4-1; perhaps TRBD1 as D (5 bases). The V gene lost 1 base and the J gene lost 5 bases, with 14 bases spanning the gap. The germline gives CDR1 MGHRA, CDR2 YSYEKL. The CDR3 spans 15 residues.

The V gene is TRBV5-1, the J gene TRBJ2-7; 7 positions match TRBD1. Trimming at V came to 0 bases and at J to 0 bases, leaving 6 bases not matched to a gene. Germline loops: CDR1 SGHRS, CDR2 YFSETQ. The CDR3 length is 16 residues. CDR3 coding DNA: TGCGCCAGCAGCTTGGGTGACAGGGTTCGCTCCTACGAGCAGTACTTC. As protein: CASSLGDRVRSYEQYF.

The chain employs TRBV4-3 and TRBJ2-4; 11 bases map to TRBD1. Germline V gene lookup returns CDR1 LGHNA and CDR2 YSLEER. This CDR3 contains 19 residues. V gave up 1 base and J gave up 3 bases; unmatched junction bases: 11. CDR3 region: CASSQGADRGLSDKNIQYF. The DNA of the CDR3 is TGCGCCAGCAGCCAAGGGGCGGACAGGGGGCTCTCGGACAAAAACATTCAGTACTTC.

This clone was counted a single time. The J gene is TRBJ1-1, the V gene TRBV28; 10 bases fit TRBD1. The CDR3 sequence is 16 residues long. V shed 5 bases, J shed 6 bases, and the junction held 12 bases outside the gene matches. The V gene's germline CDR1 is MDHEN and CDR2 SYDVKM. The CDR3 is CASSQYLRDRGPEAFF. The CDR3 region has the DNA TGTGCCAGCAGTCAATACCTACGTGACAGGGGGCCTGAAGCTTTCTTT.

In its sample, this clone was seen a few times. The chain couples TRBV6-6 to TRBJ1-2; a possible D gene is TRBD1 (6 bases). Trimming cost V 5 bases and J 4 bases, with 14 bases left between them. The CDR3 extends over 14 amino acids. In germline, CDR1 is MNHNY, CDR2 SVGAGI (reference sequence). Written as DNA, the CDR3 is TGTGCCAGCAGTCCAGAAGGACAGTTCTATGGCTACACCTTC. Translating gives CASSPEGQFYGYTF.

The chain recombines TRBV6-5 with TRBJ2-7; tentative D call: TRBD2 (5 bases). The germline V gene encodes CDR1 MNHEY and CDR2 SVGAGI. The CDR3 extends over 12 amino acids. The V end lost 8 bases, the J end lost 6 bases, and 14 bases lay between the germline ends. The CDR3 sequence: CASWGGGTEQYF. In DNA form, the CDR3 reads TGTGCCAGCTGGGGTGGAGGTACCGAGCAGTACTTC.

This clone has just a few counts. The J gene is TRBJ2-2, the V gene TRBV9, with 10 bases fitting TRBD1. The ends lost 4 bases at V and 5 bases at J; junction bases unmatched: 2. The CDR3 covers 14 residues. Germline V CDR1 and CDR2: SGDLS, YYNGEE. The CDR3 loop reads CASSMGQGTGELFF. The DNA of the CDR3 is TGTGCCAGCAGCATGGGACAGGGGACCGGGGAGCTGTTTTTT.

The chain employs TRBV29-1 and TRBJ2-7; TRBD1 might be the D (6 bases). V gave up 4 bases and J gave up 0 bases, with 7 bases separating them. The CDR3 totals 12 residues. The germline V gene has CDR1 SQVTM and CDR2 ANQGSEA. The CDR3 is CSVGQVSYEQYF. The CDR3 coding sequence is TGCAGCGTTGGACAGGTCTCCTACGAGCAGTACTTC.

This chain uses TRBV6-5 with TRBJ2-5; D perhaps matches TRBD1 (6 bases). The germline V and J ends were trimmed by 6 bases and 7 bases, with 12 bases remaining between them. The V gene's germline CDR1 is MNHEY and CDR2 SVGAGI. CDR3 size: 12 residues. CDR3 sequence: CASRGHPRTQYF. The CDR3 nucleotides are TGTGCCAGCAGGGGACATCCACGGACCCAGTACTTC.